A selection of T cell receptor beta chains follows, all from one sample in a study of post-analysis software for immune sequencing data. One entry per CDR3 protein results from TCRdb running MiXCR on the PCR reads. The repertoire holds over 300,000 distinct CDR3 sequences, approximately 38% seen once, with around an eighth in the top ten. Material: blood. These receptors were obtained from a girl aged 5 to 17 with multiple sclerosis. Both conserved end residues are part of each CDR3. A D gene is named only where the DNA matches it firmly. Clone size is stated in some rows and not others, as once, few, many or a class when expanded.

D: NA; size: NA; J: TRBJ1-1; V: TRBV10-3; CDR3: CAISDRLNTEAFF; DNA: TGTGCCATCTCGGACAGACTGAACACTGAAGCTTTCTTT
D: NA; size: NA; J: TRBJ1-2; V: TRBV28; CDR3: CASSLTKGGYTF; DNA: TGTGCCAGCAGTTTAACGAAGGGTGGCTACACCTTC
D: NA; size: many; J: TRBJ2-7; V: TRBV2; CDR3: CASSGGVSYEQYF; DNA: TGTGCCAGCAGCGGGGGAGTCTCCTACGAGCAGTACTTC
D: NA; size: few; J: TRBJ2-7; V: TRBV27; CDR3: CASSLSRGRGSEQYF; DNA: TGTGCCAGCAGTTTATCGAGAGGCAGGGGTAGCGAGCAGTACTTC
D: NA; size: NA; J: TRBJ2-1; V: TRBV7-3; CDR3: CASSRGLALGYNEQFF; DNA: TGTGCCAGCAGCAGGGGCCTAGCTTTGGGCTACAATGAGCAGTTCTTC
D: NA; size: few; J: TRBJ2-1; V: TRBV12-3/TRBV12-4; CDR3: CASSLGQLTGQFF; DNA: TGTGCCAGCAGTTTAGGACAGCTTACGGGGCAGTTCTTC
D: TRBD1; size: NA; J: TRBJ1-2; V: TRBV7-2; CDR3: CASSQGQGSGGYTF; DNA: TGTGCCAGCAGCCAAGGACAGGGGTCAGGAGGCTACACCTTC
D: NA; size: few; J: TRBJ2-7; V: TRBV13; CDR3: CASSPGLLYEQYF; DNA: TGTGCCAGCAGCCCGGGACTTCTATACGAGCAGTACTTC
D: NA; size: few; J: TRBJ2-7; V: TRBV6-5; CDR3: CASSYSDSNFFYEQYF; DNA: TGTGCCAGCAGTTACTCTGACAGCAACTTTTTCTACGAGCAGTACTTC
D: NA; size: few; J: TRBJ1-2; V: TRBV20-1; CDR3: CSANGQEKDGYTF; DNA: TGCAGTGCAAACGGCCAGGAGAAGGATGGCTACACCTTC
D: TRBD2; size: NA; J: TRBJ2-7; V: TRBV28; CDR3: CASSPRLAGYEQYF; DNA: TGTGCCAGCAGTCCTCGACTAGCGGGCTACGAGCAGTACTTC
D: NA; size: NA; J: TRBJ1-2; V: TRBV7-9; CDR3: CASSFLPEDYGYTF; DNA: TGTGCCAGCAGCTTCTTGCCAGAGGACTATGGCTACACCTTC
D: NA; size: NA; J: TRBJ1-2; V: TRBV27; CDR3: CASSSYRANYGYTF; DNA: TGTGCCAGTAGTTCTTACAGGGCCAACTATGGCTACACCTTC
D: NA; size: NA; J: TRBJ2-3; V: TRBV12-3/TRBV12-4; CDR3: CASRPQGFVTDTQYF; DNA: TGTGCCAGCAGACCACAGGGTTTTGTGACAGATACGCAGTATTTT
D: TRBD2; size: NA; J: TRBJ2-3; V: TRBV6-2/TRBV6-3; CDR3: CASRQSGGTDTQYF; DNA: TGTGCCAGCAGACAGAGCGGGGGCACAGATACGCAGTATTTT
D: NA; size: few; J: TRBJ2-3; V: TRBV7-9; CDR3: CASSVVQGPSTDTQYF; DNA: TGTGCCAGCAGCGTTGTACAGGGACCTAGCACAGATACGCAGTATTTT
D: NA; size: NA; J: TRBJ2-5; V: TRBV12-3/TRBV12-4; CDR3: CGSSFRETQYF; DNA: TGTGGCAGCAGTTTCAGGGAGACCCAGTACTTC
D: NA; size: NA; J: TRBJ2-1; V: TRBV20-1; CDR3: CSAGRGQGREQFF; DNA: TGCAGTGCCGGAAGAGGCCAGGGCCGTGAGCAGTTCTTC
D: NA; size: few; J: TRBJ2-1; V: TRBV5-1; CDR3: CASSLGPGNSYNEQFF; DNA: TGCGCCAGCAGCTTGGGTCCGGGGAACTCCTACAATGAGCAGTTCTTC
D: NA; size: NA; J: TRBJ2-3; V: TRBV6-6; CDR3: CASSYRHRSTDTQYF; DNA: TGTGCCAGCAGTTACAGGCACAGAAGCACAGATACGCAGTATTTT
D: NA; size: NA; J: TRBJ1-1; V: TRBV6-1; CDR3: CASIPGHNLNTEAFF; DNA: TGTGCCAGCATACCGGGACACAACTTAAACACTGAAGCTTTCTTT
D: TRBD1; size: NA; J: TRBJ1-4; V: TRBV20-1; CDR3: CSAWTGANEKLFF; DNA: TGCAGTGCCTGGACAGGGGCTAATGAAAAACTGTTTTTT
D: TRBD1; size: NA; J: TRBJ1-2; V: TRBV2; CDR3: CASSERQGAFYGYTF; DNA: TGTGCCAGCAGTGAAAGGCAGGGGGCCTTCTATGGCTACACCTTC
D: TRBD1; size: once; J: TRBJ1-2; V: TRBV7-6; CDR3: CASSSDRTGDYGYTF; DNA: TGTGCCAGCAGCTCTGACCGGACAGGAGATTATGGCTACACCTTC
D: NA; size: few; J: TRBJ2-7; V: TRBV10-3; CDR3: CAIREDGSSYEQYF; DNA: TGTGCCATCAGGGAGGACGGTTCCTCCTACGAGCAGTACTTC
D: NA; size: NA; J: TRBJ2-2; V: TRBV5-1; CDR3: CASSLALQTGELFF; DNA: TGCGCCAGCAGCTTGGCTCTTCAGACCGGGGAGCTGTTTTTT
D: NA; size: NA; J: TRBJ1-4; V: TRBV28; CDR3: CASSADKGNEKLFF; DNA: TGTGCCAGCAGTGCGGACAAGGGAAATGAAAAACTGTTTTTT
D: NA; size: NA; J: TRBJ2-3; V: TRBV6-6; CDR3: CASSYSVARESTDTQYF; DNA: TGTGCCAGCAGTTACTCGGTGGCACGGGAGTCCACAGATACGCAGTATTTT
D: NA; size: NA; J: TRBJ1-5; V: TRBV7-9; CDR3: CASSFGRGELGNQPQHF; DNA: TGTGCCAGCAGCTTTGGACGGGGGGAATTGGGCAATCAGCCCCAGCATTTT
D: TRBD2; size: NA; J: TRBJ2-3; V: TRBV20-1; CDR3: CSARPLAGVADTQYF; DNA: TGCAGTGCTAGGCCGCTAGCGGGGGTCGCAGATACGCAGTATTTT
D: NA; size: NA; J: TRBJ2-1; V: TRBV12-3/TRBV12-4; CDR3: CASSFPEVSYNEQFF; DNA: TGTGCCAGCAGTTTCCCCGAAGTCTCCTACAATGAGCAGTTCTTC
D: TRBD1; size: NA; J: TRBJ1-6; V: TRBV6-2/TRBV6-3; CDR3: CASRRQGRLGSPLHF; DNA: TGTGCCAGCAGACGACAGGGGCGCCTTGGGTCACCCCTCCACTTT
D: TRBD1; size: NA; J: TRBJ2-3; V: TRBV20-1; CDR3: CSADPGQGWEAGDTQYF; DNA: TGCAGTGCTGACCCGGGACAGGGTTGGGAGGCAGGGGATACGCAGTATTTT
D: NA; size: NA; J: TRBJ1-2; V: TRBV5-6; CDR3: CASSFVPHYYGYTF; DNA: TGTGCCAGCAGCTTCGTACCCCACTACTATGGCTACACCTTC
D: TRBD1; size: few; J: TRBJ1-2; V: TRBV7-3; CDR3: CASSLTPGTGMDYGYTF; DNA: TGTGCCAGCAGCTTAACCCCTGGGACAGGGATGGACTATGGCTACACCTTC
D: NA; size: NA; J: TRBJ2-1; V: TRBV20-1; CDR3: CSARDQQGHEQFF; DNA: TGCAGTGCTAGAGATCAACAGGGCCATGAGCAGTTCTTC
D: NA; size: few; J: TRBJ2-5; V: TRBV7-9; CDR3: CASSLYLNYQETQYF; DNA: TGTGCCAGCAGCTTATACCTCAATTACCAAGAGACCCAGTACTTC
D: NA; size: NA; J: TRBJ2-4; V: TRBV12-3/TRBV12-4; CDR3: CASSFGQKNIQYF; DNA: TGTGCCAGCAGTTTCGGACAGAAAAACATTCAGTACTTC
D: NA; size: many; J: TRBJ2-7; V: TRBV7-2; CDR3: CASSLGSFYEQYF; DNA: TGTGCCAGCAGCTTAGGGAGTTTCTACGAGCAGTACTTC
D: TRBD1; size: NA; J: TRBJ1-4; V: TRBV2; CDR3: CASSATGGKTNEKLFF; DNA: TGTGCCAGCAGTGCGACAGGGGGCAAAACTAATGAAAAACTGTTTTTT
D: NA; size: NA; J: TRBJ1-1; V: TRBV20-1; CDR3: CSARGETTFNTEAFF; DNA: TGCAGTGCCCGAGGGGAGACTACTTTTAACACTGAAGCTTTCTTT
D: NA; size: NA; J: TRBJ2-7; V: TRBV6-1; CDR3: CASSEVGGPSYEQYF; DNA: TGTGCCAGCAGTGAAGTTGGGGGACCGTCCTACGAGCAGTACTTC